The 10 T cell receptor beta chains below were found in one sample sequenced in a study of shared clonotypes between healthy human individuals. Clones were sequenced by immunoSEQ multiplex PCR, and TCRdb holds only the in-frame ones, with some missing. Of some 2.3 million clones listed, approximately 93% are singletons. Sequenced sample: naive CD4+ T cells from PBMCs. The subset: CD45RA+ positively selected. Receptor source: a man younger than 30 in good health. Some clones in this sample may be carry-over from other donors' samples.

CDR3 coding DNA: TGCGCCAGCAGCGGTCTACAGGGGAAGAAGGTGGGCAATGAGCAGTTCTTC. Translated: CASSGLQGKKVGNEQFF. The chain couples TRBV5-1 to TRBJ2-1, with 7 bases lining up with TRBD1. The J segment lost 6 bases and the V segment lost 4 bases, leaving 16 bases of the junction unmatched. The CDR3 contains 17 residues. Germline values: CDR1 SGHRS, CDR2 YFSETQ.

The chain is built from TRBV4-3 and TRBJ1-2, with D possibly matching TRBD1 (6 bases). CDR3 length equals 15 residues. The V end was cut by 4 bases, the J end by 1 base, with 13 bases between. CDR1 is LGHNA and CDR2 is YSLEER in the germline V gene. CDR3 protein: CASSLEGRGNYGYTF. CDR3 in DNA: TGCGCCAGCAGCCTCGAAGGCAGGGGTAACTATGGCTACACCTTC.

The J gene is TRBJ1-4, the V gene TRBV2; no reliable D call. The length of the CDR3 is 16 residues. Germline V gene lookup returns CDR1 SNHLY and CDR2 FYNNEI. Trimming pared 2 bases from V and 0 bases from J, leaving 10 bases between. The CDR3 loop is CASSEMLRATNEKLFF. CDR3 coding DNA: TGTGCCAGCAGTGAAATGCTACGGGCAACTAATGAAAAACTGTTTTTT.

As to this clone: Within the sample, other DNA sequences also encode this same CDR3. The V call is TRBV6-1, the J call TRBJ1-1; D gene unclear. Trimming removed 2 bases from V and 2 bases from J, with 9 bases in between. From germline, CDR1 is MNHNS and CDR2 SASEGT. The CDR3 is made up of 14 amino acids. The CDR3 protein is CASSEPGKNTEAFF. The CDR3 DNA sequence: TGTGCCAGCAGTGAACCGGGAAAAAACACTGAAGCTTTCTTT.

The J gene is TRBJ2-7, the V gene TRBV28; 8 nucleotides agree with TRBD1. The CDR3 has 15 residues. Trimming removed 3 bases from V and 7 bases from J; junction bases left unmatched: 11. Germline V lookup: CDR1 MDHEN, CDR2 SYDVKM. The DNA for the CDR3 is TGTGCCAGCAGTTTTATTGGTCAGGGGGCGGGAGAGCAGTACTTC. Translating it yields CASSFIGQGAGEQYF.

The chain carries TRBV4-1 and TRBJ1-6, with D uncertain. The germline V gene encodes CDR1 MGHRA and CDR2 YSYEKL. This CDR3 comprises 14 residues. V was clipped by 1 base and J by 9 bases, with 10 bases between them. The DNA of the CDR3 is TGCGCCAGCAGCCAAGTTTGGAACCCTTCACCCCTCCACTTT. Translating it yields CASSQVWNPSPLHF.

About this clone itself: Other nucleotide sequences from this sample produce the same CDR3. This chain uses TRBV7-2 with TRBJ1-1; TRBD1 might be the D (6 bases). Trimming pared 5 bases from V and 4 bases from J, leaving 14 bases between. The CDR3 is 14 amino acids. From germline, CDR1 is SGHTA and CDR2 FQGNSA. The CDR3 is CASSPQGRGTEAFF. CDR3 DNA: TGTGCCAGCAGCCCCCAGGGCAGGGGCACTGAAGCTTTCTTT.

The chain combines TRBV6-5 with TRBJ1-2, with D perhaps TRBD1 (6 bases). CDR3 length: 14 amino acids. V lost 4 bases and J 4 bases, leaving 13 bases between the germline ends. CDR1 is MNHEY, CDR2 SVGAGI, per germline. CDR3 sequence (DNA): TGTGCCAGCAGTTCCGAGGGGGGAGTCTATGGCTACACCTTC. It codes for CASSSEGGVYGYTF.

Notes on this clone: Additional DNA sequences in this sample encode the identical CDR3. The chain uses TRBV7-3 and TRBJ2-5; D is unclear. The CDR3 sequence is 12 residues long. Germline assignment: CDR1 SGHTA and CDR2 FQGTGA. Trimming took off 5 bases at V and 5 bases at J, with 9 bases between the two ends. This CDR3 is CASSPRGETQYF. The CDR3 DNA follows: TGTGCCAGCAGCCCACGTGGGGAGACCCAGTACTTC.

As regards this clone: Other DNA sequences in this sample translate to the same CDR3. The rearrangement joins TRBV28 to TRBJ2-1; D is possibly TRBD2 (6 bases). Trimming pared 4 bases from V and 10 bases from J, leaving 11 bases between. Germline lookup yields CDR1 MDHEN and CDR2 SYDVKM. This CDR3 is 12 amino acids long. CDR3 in DNA: TGTGCCAGCAGTTCTGGACTACTGGAGCAGTTCTTC. The encoded protein is CASSSGLLEQFF.